This TCR beta chain was sequenced during a study of shared clonotypes between healthy human individuals. In the CD4+ fraction, cells were divided into CD45RA+ naive and CD45RA-negative memory subsets. Assay: immunoSEQ multiplex PCR; the TCRdb copy retains only in-frame clones and omits some. The table records millions of clones, approximately 90% of them present only once. This clone was seen just once. The germline V gene encodes CDR1 KGHSH and CDR2 LQKENI. The J segment lost 2 bases and the V segment lost 0 bases, leaving 5 bases of the junction unmatched. The CDR3 loop spans 18 amino acids. The chain links TRBV18 to TRBJ2-3; 13 bases are shared with TRBD2. The TCR comes from a young man in good health. Sequences were obtained from naive CD4+ T cells sorted from blood. Noted subset: CD45RA+ positively selected. The CDR3 sequence: CASSPPGLAGRHTDTQYF. In nucleotides, the CDR3 is TGTGCCAGCTCACCACCGGGACTAGCGGGACGACACACAGATACGCAGTATTTT.